What follows are 19 T cell receptor beta chains derived from one specimen sequenced in a study of cytomegalovirus exposure and HLA in healthy donors. 60 Vbeta and 13 Jbeta primers were used in PCR. TCRdb's copy holds only in-frame clones and misses some; the assay was immunoSEQ multiplex PCR. The repertoire holds about 140,000 clones, with roughly 80% as singletons. The sequenced sample consisted of PBMCs. The receptors shown here come from a male donor in good health and CMV-seronegative.

The count of this clone is one. The chain employs TRBV15 and TRBJ2-7; 8 bases line up with TRBD2. From germline, CDR1 is LNHNV and CDR2 YYDKDF (reference sequence). CDR3 length: 16 residues. Trimming removed 1 base from V and 4 bases from J; junction bases left unmatched: 9. CDR3 DNA: TGTGCCACCAGCAGAGGTCGGGGGGGCGCTAGGTACGAGCAGTACTTC. Amino acid sequence: CATSRGRGGARYEQYF.

This chain connects TRBV5-6 to TRBJ1-1; D not certain. The CDR3 spans 13 residues. Germline V gene sequence: CDR1 SGHDT, CDR2 YYEEEE. Trimming pared 3 bases from V and 0 bases from J, leaving 6 bases between. CDR3 loop: CASSSGVNTEAFF. The CDR3 bases are TGTGCCAGCAGCTCGGGAGTGAACACTGAAGCTTTCTTT. Full variable domain (missing parts from reference TRBV5-6 and TRBJ1-1): DAGVTQSPTHLIKTRGQQVTLRCSPKSGHDTVSWYQQALGQGPQFIFQYYEEEERQRGNFPDRFSGHQFPNYSSELNVNALLLGDSALYLCASSSGVNTEAFFGQGTRLTVV.

CDR3 nucleotide sequence: TGCGCCAGCAGCCCATCCGGGACAGGGTCTGAAAAACTGTTTTTT. It translates to CASSPSGTGSEKLFF. The gene calls are TRBV5-1 and TRBJ1-4, with 9 nucleotides matching TRBD1. The V gene end was trimmed by 4 bases and the J gene end by 7 bases; junction bases not matched to a gene: 8. The length of the CDR3 is 15 residues. Germline CDR1 SGHRS, CDR2 YFSETQ.

The rearrangement uses TRBV7-9 and TRBJ2-7; TRBD1 might be the D (6 bases). V was shortened by 4 bases and J by 4 bases, with 20 bases between the two germline ends. The CDR3 contains 16 residues. Germline V gives CDR1 SEHNR, CDR2 FQNEAQ (reference sequence). The DNA of the CDR3 is TGTGCCAGCAGCTCGTTACAGGGTGGGTACCTGTACGAGCAGTACTTC. It is translated as CASSSLQGGYLYEQYF. The whole variable domain, filled in from reference TRBV7-9 and TRBJ2-7, reads DTGVSQNPRHKITKRGQNVTFRCDPISEHNRLYWYRQTLGQGPEFLTYFQNEAQLEKSRLLSDRFSAERPKGSFSTLEIQRTEQGDSAMYLCASSSLQGGYLYEQYFGPGTRLTVT.

V is TRBV4-1 and J is TRBJ1-2; the match to TRBD1 covers 9 bases. Germline V gives CDR1 MGHRA, CDR2 YSYEKL. The CDR3 extends over 15 amino acids. After removal of 0 bases from V and 7 bases from J, the junction contained 6 bases not matched to a gene. CDR3 in amino acids: CASSQERETGGGYTF. Written as DNA, the CDR3 is TGCGCCAGCAGCCAAGAAAGAGAGACAGGGGGTGGCTACACCTTC.

Concerning this clone itself: The same CDR3 arises from other DNA sequences in this sample as well. The chain employs TRBV28 and TRBJ1-2, with D maybe TRBD1 (5 bases). Trimming took off 6 bases at V and 4 bases at J, with 6 bases between the two ends. The CDR3 has 11 amino acids. CDR1 MDHEN and CDR2 SYDVKM come from the germline V gene. The CDR3 region has the DNA TGTGCCAGCAGCCAGGGCTATGGCTACACCTTC. As protein: CASSQGYGYTF.

Worth noting for this clone: Germline and junction disagree at one end, which may indicate a read error. Other DNA sequences in the sample encode the same CDR3. The chain joins TRBV5-8 to TRBJ1-5, with TRBD1 matching 7 bases. There are 15 residues in the CDR3. The germline V gene encodes CDR1 SGHTS and CDR2 YDEGEE. CDR3 in amino acids: CASSQGRGRDQPQHF. The CDR3 DNA is TGCGCCAGCAGCCAAGGAAGGGGGCGGGATCAGCCCCAGCATTTT.

The chain employs TRBV7-2 and TRBJ2-7; 10 bases match TRBD2. The CDR3 runs 14 residues. The J segment lost 2 bases and the V segment lost 5 bases, leaving 3 bases of the junction unmatched. Germline values: CDR1 SGHTA, CDR2 FQGNSA. The CDR3 sequence: CASSRTSGTYEQYF. CDR3 bases: TGTGCCAGCAGCCGGACTAGCGGTACCTACGAGCAGTACTTC.

The rearrangement uses TRBV7-9 and TRBJ2-1; D ambiguous. Germline loops: CDR1 SEHNR, CDR2 FQNEAQ (reference sequence). There are 10 residues in the CDR3. Trimming took 5 bases from V and 7 from J, leaving 3 bases between them. CDR3 amino acids: CASSPNEQFF. The CDR3 bases are TGTGCCAGCAGCCCTAATGAGCAGTTCTTC.

The CDR3 protein is CASSLTDFYNSPLHF. The CDR3 DNA is TGCGCCAGCAGCTTGACCGACTTTTATAATTCACCCCTCCACTTT. The V call is TRBV5-1, the J call TRBJ1-6; D remains ambiguous. This CDR3 region has 15 residues. Germline CDR1 and CDR2: SGHRS and YFSETQ. V lost 1 base and J lost 4, with 9 bases in between.

The chain is built from TRBV30 and TRBJ1-2; maybe TRBD1 (5 bases). CDR3 length: 13 amino acids. Germline V lookup: CDR1 GTSNPN, CDR2 SVGIG (reference sequence). The ends were cut back, 3 bases at V and 4 bases at J, with 12 bases in the middle. DNA for the CDR3: TGTGCCTGGAGCGCGGGGACGGCCTATGGCTACACCTTC. Amino acids: CAWSAGTAYGYTF.

This rearrangement joins TRBV27 to TRBJ2-1; D remains unclear. Germline-derived CDR1 and CDR2 are MNHEY and SMNVEV (reference sequence). Trimming removed 4 bases at V and 0 bases at J, with 10 bases between. This CDR3 has 15 amino acids. CDR3 protein: CASSSSLSSYNEQFF. The CDR3 coding sequence is TGTGCCAGCAGTTCGTCTCTCAGCTCCTACAATGAGCAGTTCTTC.

The chain carries TRBV6-1 and TRBJ1-3, with 10 bases that match TRBD1. CDR3 length: 15 amino acids. Germline loops: CDR1 MNHNS, CDR2 SASEGT. Trimming took 0 bases from V and 6 from J; bases not matched to a gene: 2. The DNA for the CDR3 is TGTGCCAGCAGTGAAGCGGGGACAGGGGAAAACACCATATATTTT. As protein: CASSEAGTGENTIYF.

This clone was picked up one time. Other DNA sequences in the same sample also yield this CDR3. The V gene is TRBV7-9, the J gene TRBJ1-1; 7 bases line up with TRBD1. The germline V gene has CDR1 SEHNR and CDR2 FQNEAQ (reference sequence). The CDR3 length is 14 residues. Unmatched junction bases numbered 4, after V lost 5 bases and J lost 1 base. This chain's CDR3 is CASSPQGGNTEAFF. CDR3 bases: TGTGCCAGCAGCCCCCAGGGGGGGAACACTGAAGCTTTCTTT.

V and J are TRBV28 and TRBJ1-6; no definite D call. Germline V gene data show CDR1 as MDHEN and CDR2 as SYDVKM. This CDR3 has 14 amino acids. Trimming took 8 bases from V and 9 from J, leaving 17 bases between them. CDR3 nucleotides: TGTGCCAGCGGACCGAGGGAAGCGAGTTCACCCCTCCACTTT. This codes for CASGPREASSPLHF.

This sequence joins TRBV4-1 and TRBJ2-1; tentative D call: TRBD2 (5 bases). Per germline, CDR1 MGHRA and CDR2 YSYEKL. This CDR3 contains 13 residues. Trimming shortened V by 8 bases and J by 9 bases, and 17 bases separated the two germline ends. The DNA for the CDR3 is TGCGCCAGCTTAGACATTCCTGGAGGTGAGCAGTTCTTC. Protein sequence: CASLDIPGGEQFF.

Note on this clone: The junction shows a germline mismatch at one end, possibly a read error. The chain couples TRBV6-1 to TRBJ2-7; no clear D. Germline V gene lookup returns CDR1 MNHNS and CDR2 SASEGT. This CDR3 is 14 amino acids long. CDR3 loop: CASSESLSNYEQSF. In DNA form, the CDR3 reads TGTGCCAGCAGTGAAAGTTTGTCTAACTACGAGCAGTCCTTC.

This chain's CDR3 is CASSESSGQGDTDTQYF. CDR3 coding DNA: TGCGCCAGCAGTGAGTCCTCGGGACAGGGAGACACAGATACGCAGTATTTT. The rearrangement links TRBV10-1 to TRBJ2-3; TRBD1 agrees at 9 bases. With V trimmed by 0 bases and J by 2 bases, 6 bases remained unmatched. Germline CDR1 and CDR2: WNHNN and SYGVQD (reference sequence). The CDR3 has 17 amino acids.

V and J are TRBV6-6 and TRBJ1-2; the match to TRBD1 covers 11 bases. V dropped 5 bases and J dropped 7; count of bases not matched to a gene: 6. The CDR3 length is 14 residues. Germline loops: CDR1 MNHNY, CDR2 SVGAGI (reference sequence). CDR3 amino acids: CASSRGQGAFGYTF. CDR3 in DNA: TGTGCCAGCAGTCGTGGACAGGGGGCTTTTGGCTACACCTTC.